The 8 T cell receptor beta chains below come from one sample, sequenced in a study of CD8 T cells in ankylosing spondylitis. TCRdb reanalysed the 5' RACE reads using MiXCR and keeps one entry per CDR3 protein. The profile covers 150,000 to 250,000 distinct CDR3 sequences, with roughly 13% appearing a single time and approximately 16% taken by the ten largest. The sample consisted of blood, either unsorted or a sorted T cell fraction (not recorded which). Receptors originate from a male donor with ankylosing spondylitis or in good health (not recorded which).

This clonotype was seen only a few times. The V call is TRBV4-1, the J call TRBJ2-1, with TRBD2 identical over 10 bases. The V gene's germline CDR1 is MGHRA and CDR2 YSYEKL. The trim removed 0 bases at V and 4 bases at J, leaving 0 bases unmatched. The CDR3 spans 15 residues. This CDR3 reads CASSQEAGGYNEQFF. Written as DNA, the CDR3 is TGCGCCAGCAGCCAAGAAGCGGGAGGGTACAATGAGCAGTTCTTC.

This clonotype was seen a few times. The CDR3 nucleotides read TGTGCCAGCAGCCTCGGACAGGGGAGGACACCCCTCCACTTT. Translating gives CASSLGQGRTPLHF. This sequence joins TRBV14 and TRBJ1-6; 9 nucleotides agree with TRBD1. Trimming cost V 4 bases and J 11 bases; bases outside gene matches: 6. The germline V gene has CDR1 SGHDN and CDR2 FVKESK. The CDR3 contains 14 residues.

This clonotype has more than one count but fewer than ten. The chain has TRBV20-1 and TRBJ2-7; TRBD2 matches 10 bases. Germline V gene sequence: CDR1 DFQATT, CDR2 SNEGSKA (reference sequence). The CDR3 has 16 residues. After removal of 4 bases from V and 3 bases from J, the junction contained 12 bases not matched to a gene. CDR3 DNA: TGCAGTGCTACCCCCCTAGCGGGAGTTCCACACTACGAGCAGTACTTC. Its protein product is CSATPLAGVPHYEQYF.

This clonotype showed up just a few times. The chain combines TRBV29-1 with TRBJ2-1; no clear D gene. The CDR3 has 13 amino acids. V was pared by 7 bases and J by 0 bases, with 10 bases between. The germline V gene has CDR1 SQVTM and CDR2 ANQGSEA. CDR3 coding DNA: TGCAGCGCCGAGACTGTCTCCTACAATGAGCAGTTCTTC. Amino acid sequence: CSAETVSYNEQFF.

The chain joins TRBV6-1 to TRBJ2-7; 7 bases fit TRBD2. The CDR3 contains 15 residues. Germline trimming cut 6 bases from V and 3 bases from J; bases unmatched to any gene: 11. The germline V gene has CDR1 MNHNS and CDR2 SASEGT. The CDR3 sequence is CASSPSGGTHYEQYF. The CDR3 region has the DNA TGTGCCAGCAGCCCCTCGGGAGGTACCCACTACGAGCAGTACTTC.

This rearrangement joins TRBV27 to TRBJ1-1, with a weak D call TRBD1 (5 bases). Germline V gives CDR1 MNHEY, CDR2 SMNVEV (reference sequence). The CDR3 loop spans 13 amino acids. Trimming left V 5 bases short and J 9 bases short, with 16 bases between. The CDR3 is CASSPGTRIKAFF. The CDR3 region has the DNA TGTGCCAGCAGTCCCGGGACTCGCATCAAAGCTTTCTTT.

V and J are TRBV20-1 and TRBJ2-2, with 11 nucleotides matching TRBD1. The CDR3 is 17 amino acids. Looked up from germline, CDR1 is DFQATT and CDR2 is SNEGSKA (reference sequence). V dropped 3 bases and J dropped 6; count of bases not matched to a gene: 12. As DNA, the CDR3 is TGCAGTGCTAGTACTAGACCGGGACAGGGGGTCCCCGGGGAGCTGTTTTTT. Residues: CSASTRPGQGVPGELFF.

There are many counts of this clonotype. The chain links TRBV6-2 or TRBV6-3 to TRBJ2-1; D uncertain. The germline V and J ends were trimmed by 0 bases and 9 bases, with 9 bases remaining between them. The CDR3 sequence is 13 residues long. Germline CDR1 and CDR2: MNHEY and SVGEGT. CDR3 protein: CASSYSILGEQFF. The CDR3 DNA sequence: TGTGCCAGCAGTTACTCGATCTTGGGTGAGCAGTTCTTC.